The entry below gives a single T cell receptor beta chain sequence along with its context. Participants came from about 23 US areas, aged about 18 to 89 years. Membership in each cohort depended on participant-reported clinical history. Cohort 3 donors were reported recovered after two negative PCRs, clearance, or symptom resolution. Germline CDR1 reads SGHRS; CDR2 reads YFSETQ. The CDR3 runs 14 residues. Trimming shortened V by 0 bases and J by 8 bases, and 14 bases separated the two germline ends. The data belong to a study of blood T cell repertoires in COVID-19. Study as a whole: PBMCs, B-cell-depleted T cells, or T cells provided the cDNA or gDNA that made up the material.

Profiling relied on immunoSEQ multiplex PCR, and the TCRdb table lists in-frame clones only, not all of them. This sample has hundreds of thousands of clones, with approximately 92% found just once. Sequencing used PBMCs or T cells enriched from blood (not recorded which). The chain couples TRBV5-1 to TRBJ1-2; D gene uncertain. The TCR sequence derives from a woman aged 18-29 years who had recovered from COVID-19. The CDR3 bases are TGCGCCAGCAGCTTGGGCCGGGCCCCGGGGGGCTACACCTTC. It encodes CASSLGRAPGGYTF.